The following is a T cell receptor (beta chain) sequence with its context. Its antigen remains unknown. Among the 110 or so subjects of the validation cohort, separate from the roughly 670-subject first cohort, were the donors. Repertoires were generated with immunoSEQ multiplex PCR, while TCRdb's copy carries only in-frame clones and drops some. Of about 120,000 clones listed, roughly nine tenths are singletons. The record originates from a study of cytomegalovirus exposure and HLA in healthy donors. Study-level background: It was reported in a later analysis that the same platform had been used for the roughly 110 validation repertoires as for the 666 first-cohort repertoires.

The germline V gene encodes CDR1 SGHVS and CDR2 FNYEAQ. The CDR3 extends over 14 amino acids. Trimming shortened V by 4 bases and J by 0 bases, and 8 bases separated the two germline ends. Study-wide results and limits: A subsequent analysis found that TCR clusters from the first cohort also tended to co-occur in the approximately 120 validation repertoires, with roughly 95% of cluster scores above 0.

The source of this sequence is a man aged 18 to 29 in good health and CMV-seropositive. The rearrangement links TRBV7-6 to TRBJ2-3; D is undetermined. The sample consisted of PBMCs. The CDR3 reads CASSSTSSTDTQYF. The CDR3 DNA reads TGTGCCAGCAGCTCCACATCTAGCACAGATACGCAGTATTTT.